The 21 T cell receptor beta chains presented below share a single source sample, sequenced in a study of PD-L1 blockade in urothelial cancer. Sequencing used immunoSEQ multiplex PCR; TCRdb keeps in-frame clones, though not all of them. The sample consists of approximately 110,000 clones, around 85% of them appearing once. The source material was PBMCs, sampled around atezolizumab (anti-PD-L1) treatment. These receptors originate from a man over 45 with urothelial cancer.

The V call is TRBV29-1, the J call TRBJ1-1; tentatively, D is TRBD1 (5 bases). The germline V and J ends were trimmed by 4 bases and 4 bases, with 13 bases remaining between them. Germline CDR1 reads SQVTM; CDR2 reads ANQGSEA. The CDR3 consists of 13 residues. The chain's CDR3 is CSVADRGFTEAFF. The DNA for the CDR3 is TGCAGCGTTGCCGATAGGGGTTTCACTGAAGCTTTCTTT.

CDR3 loop: CAPTGSRQRTQYF. The CDR3 nucleotides read TGTGCCCCAACAGGGTCCCGGCAGCGGACCCAGTACTTC. The chain employs TRBV2 and TRBJ2-5, with D perhaps matching TRBD1 (6 bases). Trimming shortened V by 11 bases and J by 7 bases, and 20 bases separated the two germline ends. The CDR3 sequence is 13 residues long. Germline CDR1 and CDR2: SNHLY and FYNNEI.

This clone turned up a few times. This chain links TRBV28 with TRBJ1-4, with no clear D. The germline V and J ends were trimmed by 3 bases and 8 bases, with 13 bases remaining between them. From germline, CDR1 is MDHEN and CDR2 SYDVKM. CDR3 length: 14 amino acids. The CDR3: CASSLFSLREKLFF. DNA of the CDR3: TGTGCCAGCAGTTTGTTCTCGTTGAGAGAAAAACTGTTTTTT.

The CDR3 region is CASKLLYEQYF. Written as DNA, the CDR3 is TGTGCCTCAAAATTACTTTACGAGCAGTACTTC. The chain recombines TRBV30 with TRBJ2-7; no clear D gene. The CDR3 runs to 11 residues. Trimming shortened V by 7 bases and J by 4 bases, and 11 bases separated the two germline ends. The germline CDR1 and CDR2 sequences are GTSNPN and SVGIG (reference sequence). The variable domain in full, completed from reference TRBV30 and TRBJ2-7, reads SQTIHQWPATLVQPVGSPLSLECTVEGTSNPNLYWYRQAAGRGLQLLFYSVGIGQISSEVPQNLSASRPQDRQFILSSKKLLLSDSGFYLCASKLLYEQYFGPGTRLTVT.

This rearrangement joins TRBV9 to TRBJ1-2, with unresolved D. The V gene lost 0 bases and the J gene lost 1 base, with 4 bases spanning the gap. The CDR3 extends over 13 amino acids. Germline V lookup: CDR1 SGDLS, CDR2 YYNGEE. CDR3 DNA: TGTGCCAGCAGCGTAGACATTAACTATGGCTACACCTTC. Translation gives CASSVDINYGYTF.

The chain combines TRBV9 with TRBJ1-2; the D is unclear. Germline assignment: CDR1 SGDLS and CDR2 YYNGEE. V was cut by 4 bases and J by 1 base, with 14 bases left in between. There are 15 residues in the CDR3. CDR3 DNA sequence: TGTGCCAGCAGCATAAGTGCGTCAAGTAACTATGGCTACACCTTC. Translated: CASSISASSNYGYTF.

CDR3 DNA: TGTGCCAGCAGGGTAACAGGGGAGGTGTACGAGCAGTACTTC. It translates to CASRVTGEVYEQYF. The chain uses TRBV6-1 and TRBJ2-7; perhaps TRBD1 as D (7 bases). Looked up from germline, CDR1 is MNHNS and CDR2 is SASEGT. V lost 6 bases to trimming and J lost 4 bases, with 16 bases between them. There are 14 residues in the CDR3.

This chain uses TRBV13 with TRBJ2-7; D is uncertain. Germline CDR1 reads PRHDT; CDR2 reads FYEKMQ (reference sequence). V was shortened by 6 bases and J by 0 bases, with 9 bases between the two germline ends. The CDR3 spans 13 residues. CDR3 protein: CASSLTFSYEQYF. The CDR3 DNA sequence: TGTGCCAGCAGTCTTACATTCTCCTACGAGCAGTACTTC.

The chain joins TRBV5-5 to TRBJ1-1; D call uncertain. The germline V and J ends were trimmed by 5 bases and 1 base, with 9 bases remaining between them. CDR3 length: 13 amino acids. Per the germline V gene, CDR1 is SGHKS and CDR2 is YYEKEE (reference sequence). For the CDR3, the DNA is TGTGCCAGCAGTTCCATCCAGAACACTGAAGCTTTCTTT. Amino acids: CASSSIQNTEAFF.

The rearrangement links TRBV29-1 to TRBJ2-2; TRBD2 is a possible D gene (6 bases). Germline CDR1 SQVTM, CDR2 ANQGSEA. V was clipped by 4 bases and J by 4 bases, with 10 bases between them. The CDR3 covers 13 residues. The CDR3 region is CSVGAGTTGELFF. The CDR3 DNA reads TGCAGCGTTGGTGCGGGAACCACCGGGGAGCTGTTTTTT.

The chain uses TRBV13 and TRBJ2-3; D is possibly TRBD1 (6 bases). Trimming removed 0 bases from V and 6 bases from J, with 10 bases in between. CDR1 and CDR2 (germline): PRHDT, FYEKMQ (reference sequence). This CDR3 region has 14 residues. The CDR3 here is CASSLGQGTDTQYF. The CDR3 DNA is TGTGCCAGCAGCTTAGGCCAGGGGACGGATACGCAGTATTTT.

The V call is TRBV2, the J call TRBJ2-7; possibly TRBD2 for D (6 bases). Germline V gene data show CDR1 as SNHLY and CDR2 as FYNNEI. Trimming took off 5 bases at V and 6 bases at J, with 17 bases between the two ends. This CDR3 comprises 14 residues. CDR3 in DNA: TGTGCCAGCAGTCCGACGGGACGGGAGACCGAGCAGTACTTC. Amino acid sequence: CASSPTGRETEQYF.

This clone was recorded only once. The V call is TRBV7-9, the J call TRBJ2-5; D is uncertain. V was shortened by 8 bases and J by 7 bases, with 20 bases between the two germline ends. The V gene's germline CDR1 is SEHNR and CDR2 FQNEAQ (reference sequence). The CDR3 runs 14 residues. CDR3 DNA: TGTGCCAGCCGGCCAGGCTCCAGCCAAATGACCCAGTACTTC. This sequence encodes CASRPGSSQMTQYF.

CDR3 residues: CASSAVGGRGSYNEQFF. The CDR3 DNA reads TGTGCCAGCAGTGCCGTGGGAGGGAGGGGGTCCTACAATGAGCAGTTCTTC. The J gene is TRBJ2-1, the V gene TRBV6-1, with a weak D call TRBD2 (7 bases). CDR3 length: 17 residues. Germline V lookup: CDR1 MNHNS, CDR2 SASEGT. V lost 4 bases and J 1 base, leaving 17 bases between the germline ends.

The rearrangement joins TRBV19 to TRBJ2-1, with a possible D match to TRBD2 (6 bases). CDR1 and CDR2 (germline): LNHDA, SQIVND (reference sequence). The V end lost 5 bases, the J end lost 8 bases, and 22 bases lay between the germline ends. CDR3 length equals 16 residues. CDR3: CASSGPAGRVGDEQFF. The CDR3 coding sequence is TGTGCCAGTAGTGGCCCGGCGGGAAGGGTTGGCGATGAGCAGTTCTTC.

This chain links TRBV11-2 with TRBJ2-7; the match to TRBD1 covers 8 bases. CDR3 length: 15 amino acids. Per the germline V gene, CDR1 is SGHAT and CDR2 is FQNNGV. Germline trimming cut 5 bases from V and 1 base from J; bases unmatched to any gene: 7. For the CDR3, the DNA is TGTGCCAGCAGCGGGACCGGGACAGGTTCCTACGAGCAGTACTTC. Translation gives CASSGTGTGSYEQYF.

J is TRBJ1-2 and V is TRBV28; perhaps TRBD1 as D (6 bases). The germline V and J ends were trimmed by 10 bases and 3 bases, with 12 bases remaining between them. Germline-derived CDR1 and CDR2 are MDHEN and SYDVKM. This CDR3 has 12 amino acids. DNA for the CDR3: TGTGCCACTAAAAGGACAGACTATGGCTACACCTTC. This translates into CATKRTDYGYTF.

The genes are TRBV15 and TRBJ2-7, with D uncertain. The CDR3 runs to 15 residues. Looked up from germline, CDR1 is LNHNV and CDR2 is YYDKDF (reference sequence). The V and J ends lost 0 bases and 4 bases respectively, with 13 bases between them. CDR3 protein: CATSRDYGQKYEQYF. In DNA, the CDR3 is TGTGCCACCAGCAGAGATTATGGCCAGAAATACGAGCAGTACTTC.

V usage is TRBV19 and J usage is TRBJ1-4; 9 nucleotides agree with TRBD1. Unmatched junction bases numbered 18, after V lost 7 bases and J lost 3 bases. The CDR3 spans 19 residues. Germline assignment: CDR1 LNHDA and CDR2 SQIVND (reference sequence). CDR3 region: CASTRFSPGQGFSNEKLFF. In nucleotides, the CDR3 is TGTGCCAGTACGCGCTTCTCCCCGGGACAGGGTTTTTCTAATGAAAAACTGTTTTTT.

This clone was found a few times. This chain links TRBV19 with TRBJ1-5; D may be TRBD1 (6 bases). CDR1 and CDR2 (germline): LNHDA, SQIVND (reference sequence). This CDR3 spans 16 amino acids. Trimming left V 2 bases short and J 0 bases short, with 11 bases between. The CDR3 sequence: CASSISRGNSNQPQHF. As DNA, the CDR3 is TGTGCCAGTAGTATAAGCAGGGGCAATAGCAATCAGCCCCAGCATTTT.

V is TRBV5-4 and J is TRBJ2-5, with 10 bases lining up with TRBD2. The V gene's germline CDR1 is SGHNT and CDR2 YYREEE (reference sequence). V shed 3 bases, J shed 4 bases, and the junction held 9 bases outside the gene matches. The CDR3 length is 16 residues. The CDR3 here is CASSSELAGRGETQYF. The CDR3 DNA sequence: TGTGCCAGCAGCTCAGAACTAGCGGGGAGGGGAGAGACCCAGTACTTC. Variable domain in full (rest from reference TRBV5-4 and TRBJ2-5): ETGVTQSPTHLIKTRGQQVTLRCSSQSGHNTVSWYQQALGQGPQFIFQYYREEENGRGNFPPRFSGLQFPNYSSELNVNALELDDSALYLCASSSELAGRGETQYFGPGTRLLVL.